The source of this TCR beta chain is a study of T-cell reconstitution after alpha-beta-depleted transplantation in children. Study-level points and caveats: T-cell counts and diversity at one year post-transplant came mainly from newly produced T cells. Where alpha-beta T cells came from about two months after transplant was reportedly several hundred expanded graft clones.

The TCRbeta library was prepared with unique molecular identifiers. Using its own MiXCR run on the PCR reads, TCRdb lists one record per CDR3 protein. Among 150,000 to 250,000 distinct CDR3 sequences listed, around 5.9% were seen once. This clonotype was seen repeatedly, ten times or more. The antigen is unknown. Germline assignment: CDR1 SEHNR and CDR2 FQNEAQ (reference sequence). The CDR3 covers 17 residues. V lost 5 bases and J lost 2, with 22 bases in between. The sample in question was PBMCs, obtained before TCRalphabeta/CD19-depleted stem cell transplant. The chain recombines TRBV7-9 with TRBJ2-7, with D perhaps TRBD1 (6 bases). The TCR originated in a girl less than two years old with combined immunodeficiency, due to receive a stem cell transplant. CDR3 nucleotide sequence: TGTGCCAGCAGCGGAGAGGGGGAGCGATATAGCCCCTACGAGCAGTACTTC. It specifies CASSGEGERYSPYEQYF. The variable domain in full, completed from reference TRBV7-9 and TRBJ2-7, reads DTGVSQNPRHKITKRGQNVTFRCDPISEHNRLYWYRQTLGQGPEFLTYFQNEAQLEKSRLLSDRFSAERPKGSFSTLEIQRTEQGDSAMYLCASSGEGERYSPYEQYFGPGTRLTVT.